The 15 T cell receptor beta chains below come from one sample, sequenced in a study of CD8+ T cells in alopecia areata. Following extraction, RNA underwent reverse transcription to cDNA, which served as the sequencing template. Assay used: immunoSEQ multiplex PCR; TCRdb lists only in-frame clones, some missing. The sample carries some 110,000 clones, about 54% recorded once. The treatment: oral pan-JAK inhibitor, 5-10 mg twice daily. The source was CD8+ T cells sorted from blood, collected at week 4, from a patient treated with tofacitinib. All receptors come from a human donor with alopecia areata.

V gene TRBV2 combines with J gene TRBJ2-3; TRBD1 might be the D (7 bases). Trimming took 8 bases from V and 3 from J, leaving 15 bases between them. The CDR3 runs to 14 residues. Germline values: CDR1 SNHLY, CDR2 FYNNEI. CDR3 residues: CASGTSGGTDTQYF. Here the CDR3 DNA reads TGTGCCAGCGGAACCTCAGGGGGGACAGATACGCAGTATTTT.

The chain links TRBV5-6 to TRBJ1-4; D is undetermined. This CDR3 has 14 amino acids. The ends were cut back, 1 base at V and 3 bases at J, with 7 bases in the middle. The germline V gene has CDR1 SGHDT and CDR2 YYEEEE. The CDR3 sequence is CASSLLRANEKLFF. The CDR3 region has the DNA TGTGCCAGCAGCTTGCTTCGGGCTAATGAAAAACTGTTTTTT.

This clone was recorded a few times. The chain joins TRBV5-6 to TRBJ2-7; D may be TRBD1 (6 bases). Per germline, CDR1 SGHDT and CDR2 YYEEEE. Trimming took 0 bases from V and 5 from J, leaving 12 bases between them. The CDR3 runs 14 residues. CDR3 nucleotide sequence: TGTGCCAGCAGCTTGGTCAGGGGCAGGGACGAGCAGTACTTC. Encoded protein: CASSLVRGRDEQYF.

CDR3 loop: CASMNWGAIDEQYF. Written as DNA, the CDR3 is TGTGCCAGCATGAACTGGGGGGCGATCGACGAGCAGTACTTC. This chain connects TRBV25-1 to TRBJ2-7; D possibly uses TRBD1 or TRBD2 (6 bases each). Per germline, CDR1 MGHDK and CDR2 SYGVNS. This CDR3 region has 14 residues. V gave up 7 bases and J gave up 5 bases, with 18 bases separating them.

The chain couples TRBV19 to TRBJ1-2, with D unclear. V gave up 7 bases and J gave up 0 bases, with 12 bases separating them. Per germline, CDR1 LNHDA and CDR2 SQIVND (reference sequence). This CDR3 has 14 residues. The CDR3 coding sequence is TGTGCCAGTACTAGGACCTCCGCTAACTATGGCTACACCTTC. It translates to CASTRTSANYGYTF.

This chain uses TRBV29-1 with TRBJ2-1; TRBD2 aligns across 9 bases. The J segment lost 6 bases and the V segment lost 7 bases, leaving 7 bases of the junction unmatched. CDR3 length: 13 amino acids. Germline assignment: CDR1 SQVTM and CDR2 ANQGSEA. The CDR3 here is CSAPGLASNEQFF. CDR3 DNA: TGCAGCGCCCCGGGACTAGCTAGCAATGAGCAGTTCTTC.

Only a few counts were recorded for this clone. The gene calls are TRBV7-6 and TRBJ2-3, with D perhaps matching TRBD2 (6 bases). The length of the CDR3 is 14 residues. V was shortened by 5 bases and J by 1 base, with 10 bases between the two germline ends. CDR1 is SGHVS and CDR2 is FNYEAQ in the germline V gene. For the CDR3, the DNA is TGTGCCAGCAGCCTAGAGCGGGGCACAGATACGCAGTATTTT. This codes for CASSLERGTDTQYF. The entire variable domain, with the rest obtained from reference TRBV7-6 and TRBJ2-3, is as follows: GAGVSQSPRYKVTKRGQDVALRCDPISGHVSLYWYRQALGQGPEFLTYFNYEAQQDKSGLPNDRFSAERPEGSISTLTIQRTEQRDSAMYRCASSLERGTDTQYFGPGTRLTVL.

The V call is TRBV27, the J call TRBJ1-6, with D hard to call. CDR3 length equals 14 residues. The germline CDR1 and CDR2 sequences are MNHEY and SMNVEV (reference sequence). The V end was cut by 6 bases, the J end by 7 bases, with 13 bases between. For the CDR3, the DNA is TGTGCCAGCAGCTCCCGAATAGACAATTCACCCCTCCACTTT. Residues: CASSSRIDNSPLHF.

This clone was detected a few times. The chain recombines TRBV30 with TRBJ1-4, with D tentatively TRBD1 (5 bases). Germline V gene lookup returns CDR1 GTSNPN and CDR2 SVGIG (reference sequence). V lost 7 bases to trimming and J lost 7 bases, with 10 bases between them. This CDR3 has 11 residues. The chain's CDR3 is CASQGREKLFF. The CDR3 coding sequence is TGTGCCTCCCAGGGACGTGAAAAACTGTTTTTT.

The chain combines TRBV25-1 with TRBJ2-1; 8 bases match TRBD2. The trim removed 1 base at V and 2 bases at J, leaving 1 base unmatched. The CDR3 length is 15 residues. Germline V gene lookup returns CDR1 MGHDK and CDR2 SYGVNS. The CDR3 DNA reads TGTGCCAGCAGTGAATCGACTAGCGCCTACAATGAGCAGTTCTTC. Its protein is CASSESTSAYNEQFF.

This clone was counted only a few times. This chain links TRBV4-1 with TRBJ2-4; a possible D gene is TRBD1 (6 bases). Per the germline V gene, CDR1 is MGHRA and CDR2 is YSYEKL. V lost 5 bases, J lost 4 bases, and 15 bases lay in between. This CDR3 region has 15 residues. CDR3 sequence (DNA): TGCGCCAGCAGCTCTGCCTGGCAGGGGAAAAACATTCAGTACTTC. This sequence encodes CASSSAWQGKNIQYF.

The V and J genes are TRBV28 and TRBJ2-4; a possible D gene is TRBD1 (6 bases). V lost 3 bases, J lost 7 bases, and 16 bases lay in between. CDR1 and CDR2 from the germline V gene are MDHEN and SYDVKM. The CDR3 has 15 residues. The chain's CDR3 is CASSLANRAKNIQYF. The CDR3 coding sequence is TGTGCCAGCAGTTTGGCAAACAGGGCGAAGAACATTCAGTACTTC. The full variable domain, rest sourced from reference TRBV28 and TRBJ2-4, is DVKVTQSSRYLVKRTGEKVFLECVQDMDHENMFWYRQDPGLGLRLIYFSYDVKMKEKGDIPEGYSVSREKKERFSLILESASTNQTSMYLCASSLANRAKNIQYFGAGTRLSVL.

The chain is built from TRBV30 and TRBJ2-1; D call uncertain. This CDR3 has 10 residues. V was clipped by 7 bases and J by 7 bases, with 8 bases between them. The germline V gene has CDR1 GTSNPN and CDR2 SVGIG (reference sequence). CDR3: CALETNEQFF. Written as DNA, the CDR3 is TGTGCCTTAGAAACTAATGAGCAGTTCTTC.

J is TRBJ2-1 and V is TRBV30; TRBD2 might be the D (6 bases). V gave up 0 bases and J gave up 9 bases, with 9 bases separating them. Germline V lookup: CDR1 GTSNPN, CDR2 SVGIG (reference sequence). The CDR3 consists of 12 residues. The CDR3 DNA follows: TGTGCCTGGAGTGTGGGGCGGGGTGAGCAGTTCTTC. Amino acid sequence: CAWSVGRGEQFF.

This rearrangement joins TRBV30 to TRBJ2-2; D unresolved. Germline CDR1 reads GTSNPN; CDR2 reads SVGIG (reference sequence). This CDR3 region has 14 residues. With 3 bases removed from V and 1 base from J, the gap between germline ends came to 9 bases. The CDR3 coding sequence is TGTGCCTGGAGCGTGGTCGAGAACACCGGGGAGCTGTTTTTT. This gives the protein CAWSVVENTGELFF.